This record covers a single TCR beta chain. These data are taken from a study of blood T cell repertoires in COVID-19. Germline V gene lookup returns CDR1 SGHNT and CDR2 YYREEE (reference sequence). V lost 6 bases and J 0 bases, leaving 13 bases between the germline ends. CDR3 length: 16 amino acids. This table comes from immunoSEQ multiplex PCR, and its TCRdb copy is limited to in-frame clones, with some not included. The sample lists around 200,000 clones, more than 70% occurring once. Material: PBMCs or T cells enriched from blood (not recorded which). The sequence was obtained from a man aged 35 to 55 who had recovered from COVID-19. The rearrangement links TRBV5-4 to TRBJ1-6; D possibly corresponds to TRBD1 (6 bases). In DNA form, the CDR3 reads TGTGCCAGCACCGACAGGAGTAGCTCCTATAATTCACCCCTCCACTTT. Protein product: CASTDRSSSYNSPLHF.